The 13 T cell receptor beta chains given below trace back to one sample, sequenced in a study of blood T cell repertoires in COVID-19. Produced via immunoSEQ multiplex PCR; TCRdb's table is partial and in-frame only. The sample has approximately 350,000 clones; about nine tenths are singletons. Sequencing was carried out using peripheral blood. These receptors came from an older woman with COVID-19, enrolled during active disease.

This clone appeared once. This chain joins TRBV27 and TRBJ1-1; maybe TRBD1 (6 bases). Germline assignment: CDR1 MNHEY and CDR2 SMNVEV (reference sequence). Trimming took 8 bases from V and 6 from J, leaving 19 bases between them. The CDR3 consists of 14 residues. CDR3 coding DNA: TGTGCCAGCGGGGGGGGCAGCCTCAGCGCTGAAGCTTTCTTT. It encodes CASGGGSLSAEAFF.

The chain uses TRBV5-1 and TRBJ2-3, with D perhaps TRBD1 (5 bases). The CDR3 contains 16 residues. Trimming removed 4 bases from V and 1 base from J, with 16 bases in between. Germline V gene lookup returns CDR1 SGHRS and CDR2 YFSETQ. CDR3 protein: CASSPSSLGGTDTQYF. DNA for the CDR3: TGCGCCAGCAGCCCGAGTTCGCTAGGGGGCACAGATACGCAGTATTTT. The variable domain in full, completed from reference TRBV5-1 and TRBJ2-3, reads KAGVTQTPRYLIKTRGQQVTLSCSPISGHRSVSWYQQTPGQGLQFLFEYFSETQRNKGNFPGRFSGRQFSNSRSEMNVSTLELGDSALYLCASSPSSLGGTDTQYFGPGTRLTVL.

V gene TRBV19 combines with J gene TRBJ1-2, with D tentatively TRBD1 (5 bases). V lost 5 bases and J lost 5, with 18 bases in between. The CDR3 spans 15 residues. Germline assignment: CDR1 LNHDA and CDR2 SQIVND (reference sequence). CDR3 coding DNA: TGTGCCAGTAGTGAGACAGCTCGAAGTACTTATGGCTACACCTTC. It specifies CASSETARSTYGYTF.

This clone was counted once. The V call is TRBV3-1 (or the pseudogene TRBV3-2), the J call TRBJ2-3; 7 bases agree with TRBD2. In germline, CDR1 is LGHDT, CDR2 YNNKEL (reference sequence). V was clipped by 0 bases and J by 8 bases; unmatched bases: 17. The CDR3 covers 18 residues. This CDR3 is CASSQERAGSTSGGTQYF. Here the CDR3 DNA reads TGTGCCAGCAGCCAAGAGAGGGCAGGGTCTACTTCGGGGGGTACGCAGTATTTT.

This chain connects TRBV5-6 to TRBJ2-7; 7 bases agree with TRBD1. This CDR3 spans 12 amino acids. Germline V CDR1 and CDR2: SGHDT, YYEEEE. Trimming took 4 bases from V and 7 from J; bases not matched to a gene: 5. The CDR3 coding sequence is TGTGCCAGCAGCCCGGGACAGTCAGAGCAGTACTTC. Protein: CASSPGQSEQYF.

This chain uses TRBV21-1 with TRBJ1-3. TRBV21-1 is termed a pseudogene. This CDR3 contains 17 residues. In DNA, the CDR3 is TGTGCCAGCAGCCCTCATCTCCGGGGGGGCTCTGGAAACACCATATATTTT. Protein sequence: CASSPHLRGGSGNTIYF.

This clone was detected once. The genes are TRBV11-2 and TRBJ1-4; TRBD1 is a possible D gene (5 bases). The CDR3 sequence is 16 residues long. Germline V gene sequence: CDR1 SGHAT, CDR2 FQNNGV. V lost 3 bases, J lost 5 bases, and 16 bases lay in between. The CDR3 region has the DNA TGTGCCAGCAGCTTTATTGCGGCAGGGAAGAATGAAAAACTGTTTTTT. Amino acid sequence: CASSFIAAGKNEKLFF.

V usage is TRBV29-1 and J usage is TRBJ1-2; no reliable D call. CDR1 is SQVTM, CDR2 ANQGSEA, per germline. With 1 base removed from V and 7 bases from J, the gap between germline ends came to 10 bases. CDR3 length equals 12 residues. The CDR3 loop reads CSVEVRPVGYTF. For the CDR3, the DNA is TGCAGCGTTGAAGTTCGTCCAGTTGGCTACACCTTC. Based on the CDR3 plus reference TRBV29-1 and TRBJ1-2, the full variable domain is SAVISQKPSRDICQRGTSLTIQCQVDSQVTMMFWYRQQPGQSLTLIATANQGSEATYESGFVIDKFPISRPNLTFSTLTVSNMSPEDSSIYLCSVEVRPVGYTFGSGTRLTVV.

The V call is TRBV18, the J call TRBJ2-5, with TRBD1 matching over 11 bases. The CDR3 has 16 residues. Germline CDR1 is KGHSH and CDR2 is LQKENI. The V and J ends lost 3 bases and 6 bases, in that order; junction bases with no gene match: 9. The CDR3 loop is CASSPTTGTGGKTQYF. For the CDR3, the DNA is TGTGCCAGCTCACCCACTACCGGGACAGGGGGAAAGACCCAGTACTTC.

The chain employs TRBV30 and TRBJ2-1; 8 nucleotides agree with TRBD1. CDR1 and CDR2 from the germline V gene are GTSNPN and SVGIG (reference sequence). Unmatched junction bases numbered 19, after V lost 2 bases and J lost 7 bases. This CDR3 contains 18 residues. CDR3 sequence reads: CAWSPSAWGQGARNEQFF. DNA for the CDR3: TGTGCCTGGAGTCCTTCGGCATGGGGGCAGGGGGCGAGGAATGAGCAGTTCTTC.

This clone was counted a single time. This chain links TRBV5-1 with TRBJ1-2, with 9 bases that match TRBD1. This CDR3 is built from 15 residues. Losses at the gene ends were 7 bases for V and 2 bases for J; bases not matched to a gene: 9. CDR1 and CDR2 from the germline V gene are SGHRS and YFSETQ. The CDR3 region is CASATGGHSNYGYTF. The CDR3 DNA reads as TGCGCCAGCGCCACAGGGGGCCACTCCAACTATGGCTACACCTTC.

This chain joins TRBV19 and TRBJ1-3; D possibly corresponds to TRBD1 (6 bases). Germline lookup yields CDR1 LNHDA and CDR2 SQIVND (reference sequence). Trimming cost V 6 bases and J 0 bases, with 6 bases left between them. This CDR3 comprises 13 residues. CDR3 sequence reads: CASRDSSGNTIYF. CDR3 sequence (DNA): TGTGCCAGTAGGGACAGCTCTGGAAACACCATATATTTT.

The chain is built from TRBV9 and TRBJ2-2, with 7 bases that match TRBD1. This CDR3 comprises 16 residues. Germline V gene sequence: CDR1 SGDLS, CDR2 YYNGEE. Losses at the gene ends were 3 bases for V and 2 bases for J; bases not matched to a gene: 7. The chain's CDR3 is CASSGTGAFNTGELFF. CDR3 in DNA: TGTGCCAGCAGCGGTACAGGGGCCTTCAACACCGGGGAGCTGTTTTTT.